This T cell receptor (beta chain) emerged from a study of OX40 agonist ivuxolimab in advanced cancers. Study-wide results and caveats: Some nonresponders also had low normalized T-cell clonal expansion.

The germline CDR1 and CDR2 sequences are SGHDT and YYEEEE. V lost 1 base to trimming and J lost 4 bases, with 3 bases between them. The CDR3 spans 13 residues. Profiling relied on immunoSEQ multiplex PCR, and the TCRdb table lists in-frame clones only, not all of them. This table holds about 45,000 clones, approximately 90% found once. With regard to this clone: Antigen unknown.

Autoimmune disease history or systemic immunosuppression disqualified patients. This clonotype was obtained from an adult with an advanced solid tumor such as melanoma, head and neck, liver or kidney cancer. J is TRBJ2-6 and V is TRBV5-6, with D uncertain. The sequenced sample was CD4+ or CD8+ T cells sorted from blood, obtained in a trial of the OX40 agonist ivuxolimab. The CDR3 region has the DNA TGTGCCAGCAGCTTGCACGGGGCCAACGTCCTGACTTTC. It specifies CASSLHGANVLTF.